This TCR beta chain was sequenced in a study of cytomegalovirus exposure and HLA in healthy donors (dated by TCRdb to about 2017). Concerning the study at large: In an earlier analysis of under 750 of the donors, 250 to 350 Gb of sequence data and 117 million unique TCR beta sequences from approximately 180 million T cells were reported. Several DR-DQ haplotypes were handled as single units for association and clustering because linkage in the cohort was strong. Using immunosequencing, the study profiled T cell repertoires from fewer than 700 subjects and related those repertoires to cytomegalovirus serostatus. HLA typing included class I and class II loci at four-digit resolution. Donor age, sex, ethnicity and CMV serostatus were compiled together with the repertoire data. A separate validation cohort of approximately 130 different subjects was used in addition to the approximately 610-subject first cohort. All discovery cohort repertoires had been generated on a single sequencing platform. To predict cytomegalovirus infection status, the study brought together high-throughput TCR immunosequencing, statistical association of individual TCRs with disease status, and machine learning. Among the roughly 400 genotyped donors, approximately 82% belonged to the genetic ancestry cluster associated with self-reported Caucasian donors. Genome-wide SNP genotypes for about three fifths of the 666 donors were used in a later genetic analysis, which treated that subset as a discovery cohort. Rather than using new phenotypic data, the later analysis identified candidate immune exposures from TCR beta sequences and from how often those sequences occurred across donors. The study aimed to test whether cataloging public T cell receptors could reveal signatures of past pathogen exposure. A later analysis re-examined previously published TCR beta repertoires from 610 or so donors and added high-resolution HLA genotyping to investigate patterns of TCR occurrence. Across around 400 genotyped donors of the cohort, an average of roughly 250,000 unique TCR beta nucleotide sequences per donor were sequenced, and approximately 19% of those sequences were non-productive. An early release that covered fewer than 800 HLA-typed donors contained approximately 300 gigabases of sequencing data and 80 million or so unique TCR sequences. The number of donors typed differed by locus, with 629-630 for A, B, C, DRB1 and DQB1, roughly 520 for DQA1, nearly 610 for DPA1, and around 450 for DPB1. An earlier analysis of approximately 630 of the donors applied high-throughput TCR beta sequencing to assess whether each TCR beta V gene segment acted as functional or pseudogenic. Broader findings and caveats from the paper: According to a later analysis, TCR association rates differed among HLA loci, with DRB1 alleles showing the most associated TCRs and HLA-C alleles showing the fewest. When HLA alleles, especially DR and DQ, strongly co-occurred, attributing TCR associations to individual alleles was difficult. The presence/absence analyses assumed that sequencing depth was roughly uniform across donors, and that assumption may not be true. According to a later analysis, most CMV-associated TCR beta chains appeared to be HLA-restricted, and the HLA associations seemed to be driven largely by CMV exposure. A later analysis associated roughly 17,000 TCR beta sequences with specific HLA alleles at a false discovery rate of 0.05. In vitro tests confirmed that a few of the cytomegalovirus-associated TCR beta chains recognize cytomegalovirus antigens. A later genetic analysis reported fewer N-insertions in productive TCRs among donors in an Asian-associated ancestry cluster than the roughly 720-donor mean. Across donors, most TCR sequences were observed very rarely, whereas some public TCRs were present in many individuals. A cluster of highly shared sequence variants was judged likely to be a technical artifact of the sequencing pipeline. Correlated functional status among segregating V segments might reflect linkage disequilibrium, but an unknown experimental factor could not be ruled out. A later genetic analysis associated a missense DCLRE1C variant with V-gene and J-gene trimming of TCR beta chains, and an independent cohort replicated the association. A further reported finding was that TCR beta sequences accurately predicted the HLA-A and HLA-B alleles for most subjects in the first cohort. The authors suggested that the approach could potentially be extended to other disease states and immunological phenotypes. The only immune exposure information available for the cohort was CMV serostatus. Because counts were too low, about 18 rarely observed V segments, including chromosome 9 orphons, were excluded from the earlier analysis of several hundred of the donors. Because the 87-base-pair reads could not distinguish some IMGT-functional V segments, including TRBV6-2 and TRBV6-3, those segments were excluded. In a later analysis, several top co-occurrence clusters were reported to appear linked to parvovirus B19, influenza, CMV and Epstein-Barr virus. Compared with equally common non-associated chains, HLA-associated TCR beta chains in a later analysis were more clonally expanded and had lower generation probabilities. Cytomegalovirus status was reported to be diagnosed by the classifier with high specificity and sensitivity in both the original and validation cohorts. Only TCR beta chains were sequenced in this cohort, and the absence of alpha or paired-chain data limited detectable features. In an earlier analysis of under 600 of the donors, most TCR beta V segments were observed in productive rearrangements about 87% or about 30% of the time, broadly matching IMGT annotations. The study gave a list of about 150 TCR beta chains associated with cytomegalovirus. Because HLA typing was unavailable for some donors at each locus, only the typed subset was used in association tests.

The receptor library was made with the immunoSEQ multiplex PCR assay. A mixture of 60 forward primers for TCR Vbeta segments and 13 reverse primers for TCR Jbeta segments was used in the multiplex PCR. The CDR3 region of rearranged TCR beta genes was amplified from genomic DNA by a multiplex PCR assay. The amplified TCR beta libraries were sequenced on the Illumina HiSeq System as 87-base-pair reads. As for how the authors treated the data: In a later analysis, some 80 million unique TCR beta chains were counted across the approximately 640 repertoires, and roughly 11 million of these chains were shared by at least two donors. Raw reads were error-corrected and collapsed into unique sequences with a nearest-neighbor algorithm that merged closely related sequences to remove PCR and sequencing errors. CDR3 sequences were aligned to IMGT reference sequences to assign V, D and J gene segments. Each retained sequence needed at least a six-nucleotide match to both a V gene segment and a J gene segment. Rearrangements were called productive when the CDR3 lacked stop codons and stayed in frame with V and J; all others were non-productive. CDR3 was defined by IMGT convention, running from the second conserved V-encoded cysteine to the conserved J-encoded phenylalanine. The earlier analysis of about 640 of the donors excluded any sequence lacking an unambiguous match to a single V gene segment. In an earlier analysis of around 590 of the donors, a V segment was called functional when productive rearrangements were above 56.7%, and segregating when the standard deviation between donors exceeded 5%. To diagnose cytomegalovirus status from the catalog of TCR beta chain sequences, a statistical classification framework was built. V and J gene assignment, in a later analysis, came from comparing TCR nucleotide sequences with IMGT/GENE-DB human TR gene sequences. Using the TCRdist pipeline, a later analysis assigned CDR3 sequences along with most-parsimonious VDJ recombination scenarios. A later analysis defined each TCR beta chain by its CDR3 amino acid sequence plus V-gene family, and excluded reads lacking a unique V-gene family. In a later analysis, nearly 600 highly shared, low-generation-probability nucleotide sequences were removed to address suspected cross-contamination and a sequencing artifact. In a later analysis, a clonal expansion index for each public chain was calculated from normalized within-repertoire ranks of inferred template counts. A later analysis computed generation probabilities with a VDJ recombination model fitted to out-of-frame rearrangements, and checked the results against IGoR. In a later analysis, hypergeometric tests were used to score TCR-TCR, TCR-HLA and TCR-CMV co-occurrence, with a repertoire-size bias correction applied to TCR pairs. In a later analysis, false discovery rates were estimated by permuting HLA or CMV assignments 20 times. In a later analysis, co-occurring TCRs were grouped using DBSCAN, with TCRdist sequence similarity added in when clustering inside HLA-allele-positive subsets. Repertoires with fewer than 30,000 or more than 120,000 public chains were left out of co-occurrence clustering, as were about 5 repertoires with anomalous nucleotide sharing. The immuneACCESS repertoire file appears here via TCRdb, limited to in-frame rearrangements. These files lack a portion of the clones; in checked studies, under half of the deficit traces to unresolved V genes, and the cause of the others is not known. V, J and clone size are those of that table, while D and trimming were read from the DNA. In this sample the table shows a few hundred thousand clones, 60% to 85% of which occur a single time. The ten largest make up 15% of the sample.

Concerning this clone: Which antigen it targets is not known. Per-base quality was not reported, and no clone a single base away is much larger than it.

Trimming removed 3 bases from V and 6 bases from J; the gene matches leave 9 bases unexplained. CDR1 MDHEN and CDR2 SYDVKM were looked up in the germline V gene. Spanning cysteine to phenylalanine, the CDR3 consists of 16 amino acids. Kept here is only the CDR3 DNA, which spans 48 bases and is read in frame from base 1. The cohort consisted of 666 healthy bone marrow donors. At the time of sampling, all cohort members were nominally healthy, though unrecorded immune exposures were likely present. The donor tested CMV seronegative, placing the donor among the roughly 400 seronegative members of the cohort. A peripheral blood sample was collected from each donor, and TCR beta sequencing was performed on peripheral blood mononuclear cells. Genomic DNA was extracted from the blood cell samples with the Qiagen DNeasy Blood Extraction Kit.

This clonotype originated in a man aged 35-49 years in good health and CMV-seronegative. Sequenced material: PBMCs. Recombination linked TRBV28 to TRBJ2-7, with 12 middle bases fitting TRBD2. The nucleotide sequence reads TGTGCCAGCAGTTTGCCCCTAGCGGGAGGGCCCGGCGAGCAGTACTTC. Its translation is CASSLPLAGGPGEQYF.